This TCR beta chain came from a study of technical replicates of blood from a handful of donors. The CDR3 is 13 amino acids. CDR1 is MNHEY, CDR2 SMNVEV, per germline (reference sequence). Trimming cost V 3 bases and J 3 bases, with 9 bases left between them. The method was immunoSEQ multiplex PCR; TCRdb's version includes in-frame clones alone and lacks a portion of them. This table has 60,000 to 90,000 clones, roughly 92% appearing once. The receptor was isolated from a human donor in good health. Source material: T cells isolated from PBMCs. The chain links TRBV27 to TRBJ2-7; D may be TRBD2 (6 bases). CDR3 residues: CASSLGLNYEQYF. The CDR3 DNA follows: TGTGCCAGCAGTTTGGGACTTAACTACGAGCAGTACTTC.